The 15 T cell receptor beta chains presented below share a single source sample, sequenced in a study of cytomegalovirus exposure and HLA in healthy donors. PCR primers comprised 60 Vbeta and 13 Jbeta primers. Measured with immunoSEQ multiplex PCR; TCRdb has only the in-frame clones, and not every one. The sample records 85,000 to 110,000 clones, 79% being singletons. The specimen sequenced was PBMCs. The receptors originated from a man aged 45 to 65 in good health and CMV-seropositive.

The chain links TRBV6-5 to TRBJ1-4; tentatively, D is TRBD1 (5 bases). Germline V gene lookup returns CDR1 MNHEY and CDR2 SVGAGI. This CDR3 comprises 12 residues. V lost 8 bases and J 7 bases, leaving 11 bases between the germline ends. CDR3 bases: TGTGCCAGCGGGGGGAGCCCTGAAAAACTGTTTTTT. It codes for CASGGSPEKLFF.

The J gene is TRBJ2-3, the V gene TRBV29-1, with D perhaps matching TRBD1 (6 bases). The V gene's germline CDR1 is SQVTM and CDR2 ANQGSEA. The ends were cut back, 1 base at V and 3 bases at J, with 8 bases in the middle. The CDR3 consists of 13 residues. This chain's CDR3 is CSVEVQGTDTQYF. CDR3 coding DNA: TGCAGCGTTGAAGTGCAGGGGACAGATACGCAGTATTTT.

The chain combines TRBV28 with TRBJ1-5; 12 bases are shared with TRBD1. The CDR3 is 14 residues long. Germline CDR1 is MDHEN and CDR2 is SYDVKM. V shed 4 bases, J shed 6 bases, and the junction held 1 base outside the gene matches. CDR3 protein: CASSSGQGAQPQHF. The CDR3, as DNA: TGTGCCAGCAGTTCGGGACAGGGGGCTCAGCCCCAGCATTTT.

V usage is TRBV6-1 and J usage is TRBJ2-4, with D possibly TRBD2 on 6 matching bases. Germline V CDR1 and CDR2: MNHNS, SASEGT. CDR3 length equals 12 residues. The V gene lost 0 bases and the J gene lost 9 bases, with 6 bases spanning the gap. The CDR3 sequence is CASSEAGGIQYF. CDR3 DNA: TGTGCCAGCAGTGAAGCGGGGGGCATTCAGTACTTC.

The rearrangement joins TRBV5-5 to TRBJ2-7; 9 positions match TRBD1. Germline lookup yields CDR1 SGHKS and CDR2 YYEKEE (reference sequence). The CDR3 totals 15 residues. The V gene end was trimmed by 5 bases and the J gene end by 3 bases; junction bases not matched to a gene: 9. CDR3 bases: TGTGCCAGCAGACCATCCGGGACAGGGTTCTACGAGCAGTACTTC. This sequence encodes CASRPSGTGFYEQYF.

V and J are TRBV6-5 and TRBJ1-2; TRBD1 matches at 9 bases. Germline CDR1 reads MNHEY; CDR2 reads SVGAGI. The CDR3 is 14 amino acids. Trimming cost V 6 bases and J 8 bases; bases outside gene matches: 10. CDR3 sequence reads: CASRPGQGREGYTF. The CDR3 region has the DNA TGTGCCAGCAGGCCGGGACAGGGAAGGGAAGGCTACACCTTC.

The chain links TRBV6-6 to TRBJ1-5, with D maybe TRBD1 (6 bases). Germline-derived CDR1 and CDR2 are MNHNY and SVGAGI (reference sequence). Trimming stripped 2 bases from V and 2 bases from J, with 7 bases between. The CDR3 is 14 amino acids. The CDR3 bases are TGTGCCAGCAGTTACAGACAGGGCAATCAGCCCCAGCATTTT. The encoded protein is CASSYRQGNQPQHF.

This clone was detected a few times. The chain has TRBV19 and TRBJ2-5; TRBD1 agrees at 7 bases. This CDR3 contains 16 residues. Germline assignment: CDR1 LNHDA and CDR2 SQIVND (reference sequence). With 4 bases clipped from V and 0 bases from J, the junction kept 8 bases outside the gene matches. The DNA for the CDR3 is TGTGCCAGTAGTACTCCCGGGACAGAGAACCAAGAGACCCAGTACTTC. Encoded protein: CASSTPGTENQETQYF. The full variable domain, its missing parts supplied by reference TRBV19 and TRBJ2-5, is DGGITQSPKYLFRKEGQNVTLSCEQNLNHDAMYWYRQDPGQGLRLIYYSQIVNDFQKGDIAEGYSVSREKKESFPLTVTSAQKNPTAFYLCASSTPGTENQETQYFGPGTRLLVL.

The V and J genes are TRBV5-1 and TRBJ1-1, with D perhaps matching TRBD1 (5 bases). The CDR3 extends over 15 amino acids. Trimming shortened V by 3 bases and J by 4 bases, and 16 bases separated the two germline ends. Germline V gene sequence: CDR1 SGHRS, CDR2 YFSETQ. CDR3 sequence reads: CASSSPHLGGTEAFF. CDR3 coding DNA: TGCGCCAGCAGCTCTCCCCACCTCGGGGGCACTGAAGCTTTCTTT.

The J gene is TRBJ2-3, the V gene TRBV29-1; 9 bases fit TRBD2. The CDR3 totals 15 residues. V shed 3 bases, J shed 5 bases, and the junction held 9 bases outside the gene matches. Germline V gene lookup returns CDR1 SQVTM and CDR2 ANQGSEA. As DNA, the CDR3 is TGCAGCGTTGAGGATGGAGCGGGAGGCATAGATACGCAGTATTTT. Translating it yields CSVEDGAGGIDTQYF.

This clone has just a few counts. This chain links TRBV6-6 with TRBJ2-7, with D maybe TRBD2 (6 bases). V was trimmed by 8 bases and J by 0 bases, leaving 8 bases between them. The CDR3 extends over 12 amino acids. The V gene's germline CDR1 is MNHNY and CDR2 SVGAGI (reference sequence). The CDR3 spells CASRGSSYEQYF. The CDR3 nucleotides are TGTGCCAGCCGGGGGAGCTCCTACGAGCAGTACTTC.

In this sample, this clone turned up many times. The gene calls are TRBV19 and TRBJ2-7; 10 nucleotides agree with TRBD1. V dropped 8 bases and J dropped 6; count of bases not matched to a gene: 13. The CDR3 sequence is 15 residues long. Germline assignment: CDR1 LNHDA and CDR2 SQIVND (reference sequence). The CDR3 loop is CASSKTGGTVGEQYF. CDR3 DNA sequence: TGTGCCAGTTCCAAGACAGGGGGCACAGTGGGCGAGCAGTACTTC.

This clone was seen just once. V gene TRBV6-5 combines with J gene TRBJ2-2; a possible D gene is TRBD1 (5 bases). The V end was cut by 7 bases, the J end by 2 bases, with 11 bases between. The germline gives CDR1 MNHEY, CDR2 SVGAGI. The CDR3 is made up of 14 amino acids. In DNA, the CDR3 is TGTGCCAGCATGGTGACAGCAAACACCGGGGAGCTGTTTTTT. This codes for CASMVTANTGELFF.

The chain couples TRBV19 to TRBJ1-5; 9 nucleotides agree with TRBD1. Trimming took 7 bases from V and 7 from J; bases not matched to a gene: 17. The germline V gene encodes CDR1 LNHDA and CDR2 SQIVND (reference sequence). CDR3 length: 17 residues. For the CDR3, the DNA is TGTGCCAGTAATTCCCCCCGGGTACAGGGGGCTCGGCAGCCCCAGCATTTT. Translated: CASNSPRVQGARQPQHF.

The CDR3 DNA reads as TGTGCCAGCAGTGAAGATCGGGGGACAGCTGAAAAACTGTTTTTT. Protein sequence: CASSEDRGTAEKLFF. The V call is TRBV2, the J call TRBJ1-4; TRBD1 agrees at 7 bases. CDR1 is SNHLY, CDR2 FYNNEI, per germline. The CDR3 totals 15 residues. With 1 base clipped from V and 7 bases from J, the junction kept 6 bases outside the gene matches.